Each of the 7 T cell receptor beta chains below was sequenced from the same sample in a study of blood T cell repertoires in COVID-19. Here immunoSEQ multiplex PCR was the method, and the copy in TCRdb shows in-frame clones only, minus some. The data contain over 150,000 clones, roughly 84% of them singletons. The sequencing input was peripheral blood. These receptors came from a middle-aged woman with COVID-19, enrolled during active disease.

The V call is TRBV6-1, the J call TRBJ1-1, with no clear D. CDR1 and CDR2 (germline): MNHNS, SASEGT. Trimming stripped 3 bases from V and 4 bases from J, with 12 bases between. The CDR3 has 14 amino acids. The CDR3 DNA is TGTGCCAGCAGTGATCTTGTACTAAGCACTGAAGCTTTCTTT. Translating it yields CASSDLVLSTEAFF.

The chain couples TRBV11-2 to TRBJ2-2; 8 positions agree with TRBD1. The CDR3 spans 16 residues. Germline values: CDR1 SGHAT, CDR2 FQNNGV. V dropped 6 bases and J dropped 7; count of bases not matched to a gene: 13. Here the CDR3 reads CASRSDRGILHGELFF. In nucleotides, the CDR3 is TGTGCCAGCAGGTCCGACAGGGGAATCCTTCACGGGGAGCTGTTTTTT.

The chain uses TRBV10-1 and TRBJ1-2; D ambiguous. This CDR3 has 14 amino acids. The germline gives CDR1 WNHNN, CDR2 SYGVQD (reference sequence). The V and J ends lost 2 bases and 4 bases respectively, with 11 bases between them. The DNA for the CDR3 is TGCGCCAGCAGTGAGGACACTTCTATCTATGGCTACACCTTC. Its protein is CASSEDTSIYGYTF.

The chain joins TRBV28 to TRBJ1-2; D might be TRBD1 (6 bases). V lost 3 bases and J 10 bases, leaving 18 bases between the germline ends. Germline V gives CDR1 MDHEN, CDR2 SYDVKM. CDR3 size: 14 residues. Written as DNA, the CDR3 is TGTGCCAGCAGTTTTTTACAGGGAACCTATTACTACACCTTC. Translated: CASSFLQGTYYYTF.

The V call is TRBV7-8, the J call TRBJ1-1, with D possibly TRBD1 on 5 matching bases. The V gene's germline CDR1 is SGHVS and CDR2 FQNEAQ. This CDR3 spans 15 amino acids. The V end was cut by 5 bases, the J end by 7 bases, with 20 bases between. CDR3 protein: CASSRGVPRGSEAFF. CDR3 coding DNA: TGTGCCAGCAGCCGAGGGGTGCCAAGAGGGAGTGAAGCTTTCTTT.

Concerning this clone: Other DNA sequences in the same sample also yield this CDR3. The rearrangement joins TRBV5-1 to TRBJ2-2, with 9 bases identical to TRBD1. The V and J ends lost 2 bases and 2 bases, in that order; junction bases with no gene match: 7. CDR1 and CDR2 from the germline V gene are SGHRS and YFSETQ. This CDR3 is 17 amino acids long. CDR3 loop: CASSLISGQGNTGELFF. In DNA form, the CDR3 reads TGCGCCAGCAGCTTAATTTCGGGACAGGGTAACACCGGGGAGCTGTTTTTT.

This clone was detected many times. V and J are TRBV5-1 and TRBJ2-7; 13 positions match TRBD2. Germline CDR1 is SGHRS and CDR2 is YFSETQ. The ends lost 0 bases at V and 4 bases at J; junction bases unmatched: 10. This CDR3 has 18 amino acids. Written as DNA, the CDR3 is TGCGCCAGCAGCTTGGTGGCCGGGACTAGCGGGATTTCGTACGAGCAGTACTTC. This gives the protein CASSLVAGTSGISYEQYF.